This T cell receptor (beta chain) was profiled in a study of graft-versus-host responses after intestinal transplantation. Study details: Each recipient received a multivisceral, liver-intestinal, or isolated intestinal graft. Whole-study results and caveats: Where graft-donor T cell macrochimerism was present, patients had high graft-versus-host to host-versus-graft clonal ratios in allografts.

A word on this clone: The antigen is unknown.

Libraries were prepared by immunoSEQ multiplex PCR; TCRdb keeps only in-frame clonotypes and omits some of them. The table records 57,000 or so clones, under 95% of them present only once. The CDR3 length is 17 residues. V was clipped by 0 bases and J by 1 base; unmatched bases: 7. Germline loops: CDR1 GTSNPN, CDR2 SVGIG (reference sequence). This specimen consisted of PBMCs, obtained about 4 months after intestinal transplantation. This TCR derives from a human patient who received an intestinal transplant, so some T cells may come from the graft donor. The rearrangement joins TRBV30 to TRBJ2-3; the match to TRBD2 covers 10 bases. Written as DNA, the CDR3 is TGTGCCTGGAGTGTTGATAGGGGGACTAGCGGCACAGATACGCAGTATTTT. Its protein is CAWSVDRGTSGTDTQYF.